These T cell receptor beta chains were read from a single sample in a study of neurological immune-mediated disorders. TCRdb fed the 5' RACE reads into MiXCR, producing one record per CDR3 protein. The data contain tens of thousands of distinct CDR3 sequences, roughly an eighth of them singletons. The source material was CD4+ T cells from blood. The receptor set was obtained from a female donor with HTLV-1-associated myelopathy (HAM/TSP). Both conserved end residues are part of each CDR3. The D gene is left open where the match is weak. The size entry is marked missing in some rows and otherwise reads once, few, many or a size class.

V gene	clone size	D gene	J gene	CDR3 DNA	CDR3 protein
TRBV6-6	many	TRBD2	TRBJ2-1	TGTGCCAGCAGTTACTCTGGGACTAGCGGGGTCTACAATGAGCAGTTCTTC	CASSYSGTSGVYNEQFF
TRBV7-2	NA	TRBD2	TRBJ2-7	TGTGCCAGCAGCTTTTGGCTAGCGGGAGTGTACGAGCAGTACTTC	CASSFWLAGVYEQYF
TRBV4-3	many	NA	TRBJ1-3	TGCGCCAGCAGCCAAGGACCGCTCTCTGGAAACACCATATATTTT	CASSQGPLSGNTIYF
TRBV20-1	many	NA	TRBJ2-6	TGCAGTGCTAGCGCCACAGGGACTGGGGCCAACGTCCTGACTTTC	CSASATGTGANVLTF
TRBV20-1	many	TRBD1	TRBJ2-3	TGCAGTGCTAGGGTTCCTCTGGACAGGCAGACAGATACGCAGTATTTT	CSARVPLDRQTDTQYF
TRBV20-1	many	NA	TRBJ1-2	TGCAGTGCTAGCGACAGGCCGTTTTCGGGTGGCTACACCTTC	CSASDRPFSGGYTF
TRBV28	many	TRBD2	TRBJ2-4	TGTGCCAGCGGACCTAGCGGGGGGCCTCCTTTTCACTTC	CASGPSGGPPFHF
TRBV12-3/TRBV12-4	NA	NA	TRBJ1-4	TGTGCCAGCAGTACGGACCCAAATGAAACACTGCTTTTT	CASSTDPNETLLF
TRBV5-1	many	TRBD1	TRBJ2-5	TGCGCCAGCAGCACCGGGACAGTCCAAGAGACCCAGTACTTC	CASSTGTVQETQYF
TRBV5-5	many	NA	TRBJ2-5	TGTGCCAGCAGCTTGGGACATAGAAACCAAGAGACCCAGTACTTC	CASSLGHRNQETQYF
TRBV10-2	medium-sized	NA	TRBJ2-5	TGCGCCAGCAGTGTCTTTGGTGTGGAAGAGACCCAGTACTTC	CASSVFGVEETQYF
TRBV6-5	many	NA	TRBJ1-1	TGTGCCAGCAGTTACTCGAAGGGCGGGACTGAAGCTTTCTTT	CASSYSKGGTEAFF
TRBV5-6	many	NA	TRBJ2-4	TGTGCCAGCAGAACCGGGATGGCGTCATCAAACATTCAGTACTTC	CASRTGMASSNIQYF
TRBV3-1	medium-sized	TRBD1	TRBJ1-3	TGTGCCAGCAGCCAAGATCGGACAGGTGACAGGTACACGGACACCATATATTTT	CASSQDRTGDRYTDTIYF
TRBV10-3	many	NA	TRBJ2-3	TGTGCCATCAGTGAGTCGTTTGGCGGGAGCACAGATACGCAGTATTTT	CAISESFGGSTDTQYF
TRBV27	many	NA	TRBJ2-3	TGTGCCAGCAGGGCCCGTGGGGTAGATACGCAGTATTTT	CASRARGVDTQYF
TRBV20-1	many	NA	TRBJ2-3	TGCAGTCCTCGAGAGGCTAGCGCGGGGACAGATACGCAGTATTTT	CSPREASAGTDTQYF